This is a list of T cell receptor beta chains from one sample in a study of blood T cell repertoires in COVID-19. Profiled with immunoSEQ multiplex PCR; TCRdb holds only in-frame clones, not every one. The table lists 200,000 to 250,000 clones, around 81% of them singletons. The sequencing sample was made of peripheral blood. The source of these receptors is a woman in her 70s with acute or convalescent COVID-19. Both conserved end residues are part of each CDR3. D genes are given only for firm matches. Clone size is given for some rows only: seen once, a few or many times, or a class if the clone is expanded.

V	D	J	size	DNA	CDR3
TRBV12-2	NA	TRBJ2-6	few	TGTGCAAGTCGCTTAGCGACCGCTAGCTCTGGGGCCAACGTCCTGACTTTC	CASRLATASSGANVLTF
TRBV29-1	TRBD2	TRBJ2-3	NA	TGCAGCGTTGTTGGGACTAGCGGGAGGGGGGGCCTAGATACGCAGTATTTT	CSVVGTSGRGGLDTQYF
TRBV2	NA	TRBJ1-3	NA	TGTGCCAGCAGTGACCCTGTGAGAGGAGATACTGGAAACACCATATATTTT	CASSDPVRGDTGNTIYF
TRBV19	TRBD2	TRBJ2-7	NA	TGTGCCAGTAGCCCTAGCGGAGGGCCGTACGAGCAGTACTTC	CASSPSGGPYEQYF
TRBV7-2	NA	TRBJ2-5	NA	TGTGCCAGCAGCTTAGGTGTGTTTGAACGGCAAGAGACCCAGTACTTC	CASSLGVFERQETQYF
TRBV19	TRBD1	TRBJ1-6	NA	TGTGCCAGCAGACAGGGCTATAATTCACCCCTCCACTTT	CASRQGYNSPLHF
TRBV7-2	TRBD2	TRBJ2-7	NA	TGTGCCAGCAGCTTAGGGCCTAGCGGGACTTATTTATCCGGCGAGCAGTACTTC	CASSLGPSGTYLSGEQYF
TRBV11-2	NA	TRBJ2-1	NA	TGTGCCAGCAGCTTAGGACCTACTAGGGATGAGCAGTTCTTC	CASSLGPTRDEQFF
TRBV7-2	NA	TRBJ2-3	many	TGTGCCAGCAGCTCTTCCCAGGGAGGTACGCAGTATTTT	CASSSSQGGTQYF
TRBV5-1	NA	TRBJ1-1	once	TGCGCCAGCAGCTTGTCTCAGGCCATGAACACTGAAGCTTTCTTT	CASSLSQAMNTEAFF
TRBV2	TRBD1	TRBJ2-5	NA	TGTGCCAGCAAAAAGGACAGGGAGGAGACCCAGTACTTC	CASKKDREETQYF
TRBV3-1/TRBV3-2	TRBD1	TRBJ2-2	NA	TGTGCCAGCAGCCAAGCCAGGGGGCTGTCTGTGGCCGGGGAGCTGTTTTTT	CASSQARGLSVAGELFF
TRBV2	TRBD1	TRBJ1-1	few	TGTGCCAGTACGGACCCGGGACAGGGGAAGAACACTGAAGCTTTCTTT	CASTDPGQGKNTEAFF
TRBV10-3	NA	TRBJ1-6	few	TGTGCCATCAGTGAGAGGGCAGGGGAGTCACCCCTCCACTTT	CAISERAGESPLHF
TRBV7-2	NA	TRBJ2-7	NA	TGTGCCAGCAGCTACGGGTTCTTCTACGAGCAGTACTTC	CASSYGFFYEQYF
TRBV14	NA	TRBJ2-5	once	TGTGCCAGCAGCCCACCCTTCCCATCGGGAGAGACCCAGTACTTC	CASSPPFPSGETQYF
TRBV28	TRBD1	TRBJ1-6	NA	TGTGCCAGCAGTTACCTATTCGCCGACAGGGGGCGATCCAGCCACTATAATTCACCCCTCCACTTT	CASSYLFADRGRSSHYNSPLHF
TRBV7-9	TRBD1	TRBJ1-1	once	TGTGCCAGCAGTGATACAGGGGGCGCGGGGAACACTGAAGCTTTCTTT	CASSDTGGAGNTEAFF
TRBV19	TRBD2	TRBJ2-7	NA	TGTGCCAGTAGTAGACTCCCGGGAGGGTACGAGCAGTACTTC	CASSRLPGGYEQYF
TRBV5-6	NA	TRBJ1-4	NA	TGTGCCAGCAGCTTGGCCGTCAGCGGGAATTGGGGTAATGAAAAACTGTTTTTT	CASSLAVSGNWGNEKLFF
TRBV5-4	NA	TRBJ2-7	NA	TGTGCCAGCAGCTTGAAACTGAGCTCCTACGAGCAGTACTTC	CASSLKLSSYEQYF
TRBV3-1/TRBV3-2	NA	TRBJ1-4	few	TGTGCCAGCAGCCGGACAGATAATGAAAAACTGTTTTTT	CASSRTDNEKLFF
TRBV6-5	NA	TRBJ2-1	NA	TGTGCCAGCAGTTACACAAAGTGGTTTAATGAGCAGTTCTTC	CASSYTKWFNEQFF
TRBV7-8	NA	TRBJ1-1	NA	TGTGCCAGCAGTCGACCCGGGACAACGAACACTGAAGCTTTCTTT	CASSRPGTTNTEAFF
TRBV24-1	TRBD2	TRBJ2-3	once	TGTGCCACCAGTGATAAGCGGGAGGGTAGAGATACGCAGTATTTT	CATSDKREGRDTQYF
TRBV5-1	TRBD2	TRBJ2-3	few	TGCGCCAGCAGCTTGGGGACTAGCGGGAGCACAGATACGCAGTATTTT	CASSLGTSGSTDTQYF
TRBV19	NA	TRBJ1-4	NA	TGTGCCAGTAGTATCCCAGGAAATGAAAAACTGTTTTTT	CASSIPGNEKLFF